This T cell receptor (beta chain) was identified during a study of blood T cells in healthy people across ages. Trimming stripped 7 bases from V and 4 bases from J, with 12 bases between. CDR3 length: 12 amino acids. The germline CDR1 and CDR2 sequences are SQVTM and ANQGSEA. Sample-barcoded 5' priming and a J-beta primer mix drove a second PCR of about 6 to 11 cycles. TCRdb reprocessed the 5' RACE reads with MiXCR, giving one entry per CDR3 protein. Altogether about 1.8 million distinct CDR3 sequences are present, around 48% being singletons, with the ten largest covering approximately 2%. The source is a woman aged 40 to 50 in good health. The rearrangement joins TRBV29-1 to TRBJ2-3, with unresolved D. Sequences were obtained from blood. The CDR3: CSAPFPPDTQYF. The CDR3 nucleotides read TGCAGCGCTCCCTTTCCCCCAGATACGCAGTATTTT.